Following are 28 T cell receptor beta chains from one sample sequenced in a study of post-analysis software for immune sequencing data. Study-level points and caveats: There were five TRBV segments more frequent in patients than controls, and TRBV5-6, TRBV5-1 and TRBV20-1 were among them.

No antigens are known for them. Every TCR beta cDNA library bore unique molecular identifiers. TCRdb fed the PCR reads into MiXCR, producing one record per CDR3 protein. The sample records approximately 570,000 distinct CDR3 sequences, about 44% being singletons. Sequencing was carried out using blood. The receptors come from a girl aged 10 to 17 with multiple sclerosis.

This clonotype turned up a few times. This chain connects TRBV2 to TRBJ1-2; TRBD1 matches 8 bases. The CDR3 is 15 amino acids. The junction had 9 bases not matched to a gene; V was cut back by 6 bases and J by 3 bases. CDR1 and CDR2 from the germline V gene are SNHLY and FYNNEI. CDR3 coding DNA: TGTGCCAGCAGCCTCACAGACAGGGGATACTATGGCTACACCTTC. It translates to CASSLTDRGYYGYTF.

This chain connects TRBV7-9 to TRBJ2-3, with a tentative D call TRBD1 (5 bases). This CDR3 spans 15 amino acids. Trimming took 5 bases from V and 4 from J, leaving 16 bases between them. Germline CDR1 SEHNR, CDR2 FQNEAQ (reference sequence). CDR3 sequence reads: CASSPHQGTADTQYF. As DNA, the CDR3 is TGTGCCAGCAGCCCCCACCAGGGAACGGCAGATACGCAGTATTTT.

V is TRBV12-3 or TRBV12-4 and J is TRBJ1-1; D is unresolved. This CDR3 is built from 13 residues. V was clipped by 8 bases and J by 4 bases, with 14 bases between them. CDR3 DNA sequence: TGTGCCAGCGGGCTGCGGGCGGGCACTGAAGCTTTCTTT. Translated: CASGLRAGTEAFF.

This clonotype was seen a handful of times. The chain couples TRBV6-4 to TRBJ1-2; 7 nucleotides align to TRBD1. J lost 2 bases, V lost 3 bases, and 0 bases had no gene match. Germline V gene data show CDR1 as MRHNA and CDR2 as SNTAGT. This CDR3 comprises 13 residues. The CDR3 DNA reads as TGTGCCAGCAGTGAGGGACAGAACTATGGCTACACCTTC. As protein: CASSEGQNYGYTF.

This clonotype was seen only a few times. The chain is built from TRBV10-3 and TRBJ2-3; 7 nucleotides line up with TRBD1. With 3 bases clipped from V and 2 bases from J, the junction kept 5 bases outside the gene matches. There are 15 residues in the CDR3. CDR1 and CDR2 (germline): ENHRY, SYGVKD. This CDR3 reads CAISDSGQNTDTQYF. The CDR3 DNA follows: TGTGCCATCAGTGATTCGGGACAGAACACAGATACGCAGTATTTT.

The chain employs TRBV12-3 or TRBV12-4 and TRBJ2-5; D may correspond to TRBD1 or TRBD2 (5 bases each). The CDR3 spans 15 residues. Trimming stripped 3 bases from V and 2 bases from J, with 13 bases between. CDR3 sequence reads: CASSFLPGSQETQYF. The CDR3 coding sequence is TGTGCCAGCAGTTTCTTGCCAGGGAGTCAAGAGACCCAGTACTTC.

This chain uses TRBV7-2 with TRBJ1-5, with D hard to call. This CDR3 has 14 residues. V dropped 1 base and J dropped 5 bases, with 9 bases sitting between them. Germline V gene sequence: CDR1 SGHTA, CDR2 FQGNSA. The CDR3: CASSLVSEDQPQHF. CDR3 DNA sequence: TGTGCCAGCAGCTTAGTAAGTGAGGATCAGCCCCAGCATTTT.

V usage is TRBV6-1 and J usage is TRBJ1-2; D perhaps matches TRBD1 (6 bases). The CDR3 length is 14 residues. Per the germline V gene, CDR1 is MNHNS and CDR2 is SASEGT. The germline V and J ends were trimmed by 8 bases and 0 bases, with 13 bases remaining between them. The CDR3 DNA reads as TGTGCCAGCGAGACAGGAGACGCTAACTATGGCTACACCTTC. It encodes CASETGDANYGYTF.

In its sample, this clonotype was seen once. In DNA form, the CDR3 reads TGTGCCACCAGTGAAGTGAACACAGATACGCAGTATTTT. Encoded protein: CATSEVNTDTQYF. V is TRBV24-1 and J is TRBJ2-3; unclear D gene. The germline V gene encodes CDR1 KGHDR and CDR2 SFDVKD. This CDR3 spans 13 amino acids. The V end lost 4 bases, the J end lost 2 bases, and 6 bases lay between the germline ends.

This rearrangement joins TRBV12-3 or TRBV12-4 to TRBJ1-5; D is undetermined. The CDR3 contains 16 residues. Trimming stripped 5 bases from V and 0 bases from J, with 14 bases between. CDR3 sequence reads: CASSGRYSYSNQPQHF. The CDR3 nucleotides are TGTGCCAGCAGTGGACGGTACAGCTATAGCAATCAGCCCCAGCATTTT.

The chain has TRBV7-9 and TRBJ2-1, with 8 bases aligning to TRBD1. CDR1 SEHNR and CDR2 FQNEAQ come from the germline V gene (reference sequence). The CDR3 is 14 residues long. Germline trimming cut 0 bases from V and 9 bases from J; bases unmatched to any gene: 4. This CDR3 reads CASSLATGGVEQFF. In nucleotides, the CDR3 is TGTGCCAGCAGCTTAGCAACAGGGGGAGTTGAGCAGTTCTTC.

In this sample, this clonotype turned up a few times. The V and J genes are TRBV7-3 and TRBJ1-1; tentative D call: TRBD1 (5 bases). The CDR3 length is 13 residues. Germline CDR1 and CDR2: SGHTA and FQGTGA. V lost 3 bases, J lost 3 bases, and 8 bases lay in between. CDR3 DNA sequence: TGTGCCAGCAGCTTCGGGGGGTACACTGAAGCTTTCTTT. Translation gives CASSFGGYTEAFF.

In this sample, this clonotype turned up once. V is TRBV7-8 and J is TRBJ2-7; TRBD2 matches at 13 bases. The CDR3 covers 16 residues. The V and J ends lost 4 bases and 3 bases, in that order; junction bases with no gene match: 6. The germline CDR1 and CDR2 sequences are SGHVS and FQNEAQ. The CDR3 spells CASSSPGLAGYYEQYF. The CDR3 bases are TGTGCCAGCAGCTCTCCGGGACTAGCGGGGTACTACGAGCAGTACTTC.

V usage is TRBV7-2 and J usage is TRBJ1-1; a possible D gene is TRBD1 (5 bases). Between the trimmed V and J ends, which lost 5 bases and 4 bases, there was a span of 14 bases. This CDR3 comprises 14 residues. Germline V gene data show CDR1 as SGHTA and CDR2 as FQGNSA. The CDR3 sequence is CASSQGRTLTEAFF. The CDR3 DNA is TGTGCCAGCAGCCAGGGCAGAACTCTCACTGAAGCTTTCTTT.

This clonotype occurred a few times. This rearrangement joins TRBV27 to TRBJ2-5; tentative D call: TRBD1 (6 bases). CDR3 length: 18 residues. V lost 3 bases to trimming and J lost 0 bases, with 20 bases between them. Germline loops: CDR1 MNHEY, CDR2 SMNVEV (reference sequence). DNA for the CDR3: TGTGCCAGCAGTTTGCCCCTATTAGGGGGAGTGTACCAAGAGACCCAGTACTTC. Its protein product is CASSLPLLGGVYQETQYF.

This clonotype was picked up a small number of times. The chain combines TRBV5-1 with TRBJ2-5, with TRBD1 matching 10 bases. The J call is doubtful: the DNA matches TRBJ2-7 better. The CDR3 runs to 19 residues. Looked up from germline, CDR1 is SGHRS and CDR2 is YFSETQ. The CDR3 reads CASSFRDRGISQNVHEQYF. For the CDR3, the DNA is TGCGCCAGCAGCTTCCGGGACAGGGGTATATCACAAAATGTCCACGAGCAGTACTTC.

This clonotype was counted between two and nine times. V gene TRBV12-3 or TRBV12-4 combines with J gene TRBJ2-7; possible D gene TRBD1, 5 bases. The CDR3 is made up of 13 amino acids. V lost 3 bases to trimming and J lost 3 bases, with 9 bases between them. The CDR3 DNA sequence: TGTGCCAGCAGTTTCGGACATATCTACGAGCAGTACTTC. It translates to CASSFGHIYEQYF.

The CDR3: CASSKPGRESGELFF. The CDR3, as DNA: TGTGCCAGCAGCAAACCGGGGCGGGAGAGCGGGGAGCTGTTTTTT. V gene TRBV21-1 combines with J gene TRBJ2-2; TRBD2, the table's D call, was not compared with the DNA. TRBV21-1 is a recognized pseudogene. CDR3 length equals 15 residues.

Note on this clonotype: An end of the junction differs from the germline gene, which may be a read error. CDR3 in DNA: TGTGTCAGCAGCCTTTATTTTAAGGGCAATGAGCAGTTCTTC. Encoded protein: CVSSLYFKGNEQFF. The chain joins TRBV7-2 to TRBJ2-1, with D unresolved. Germline CDR1 reads SGHTA; CDR2 reads FQGNSA. The CDR3 runs 14 residues.

This chain links TRBV20-1 with TRBJ2-5; no firm D call. Germline CDR1 is DFQATT and CDR2 is SNEGSKA (reference sequence). Trimming pared 1 base from V and 2 bases from J, leaving 14 bases between. This CDR3 has 15 amino acids. This chain's CDR3 is CSARAPAGNQETQYF. The DNA for the CDR3 is TGCAGTGCTAGAGCCCCGGCAGGAAATCAAGAGACCCAGTACTTC.

The V gene is TRBV6-6, the J gene TRBJ1-1; 10 bases match TRBD1. Germline values: CDR1 MNHNY, CDR2 SVGAGI (reference sequence). The CDR3 loop spans 13 amino acids. The V and J ends lost 6 bases and 5 bases, in that order; junction bases with no gene match: 3. The CDR3: CASRGTGATEAFF. In nucleotides, the CDR3 is TGTGCCAGCAGGGGGACAGGGGCAACTGAAGCTTTCTTT.

The chain combines TRBV7-2 with TRBJ2-6; 9 nucleotides match TRBD1. Germline CDR1 and CDR2: SGHTA and FQGNSA. V lost 5 bases, J lost 4 bases, and 6 bases stayed unmatched. This CDR3 region has 16 residues. CDR3 DNA sequence: TGTGCCAGCAGCACCAGGACAGGGGCAGGGGCCAACGTCCTGACTTTC. It is translated as CASSTRTGAGANVLTF.

J is TRBJ2-4 and V is TRBV27; 10 positions match TRBD2. The trim removed 3 bases at V and 9 bases at J, leaving 8 bases unmatched. Germline CDR1 is MNHEY and CDR2 is SMNVEV (reference sequence). The CDR3 loop spans 15 amino acids. CDR3 bases: TGTGCCAGCAGTTTGCTCAGCGGGGGGGCGGGCATTCAGTACTTC. Amino acids: CASSLLSGGAGIQYF.

The chain has TRBV29-1 and TRBJ1-4; a weak D match, TRBD1 (5 bases). Germline-derived CDR1 and CDR2 are SQVTM and ANQGSEA. The CDR3 spans 12 residues. Trimming removed 6 bases from V and 5 bases from J, with 10 bases in between. CDR3 protein: CSVQGPNEKLFF. The CDR3 nucleotides are TGCAGCGTCCAGGGTCCGAATGAAAAACTGTTTTTT.

This clonotype appeared a few times. This sequence joins TRBV2 and TRBJ2-5; D assignment may be TRBD1 or TRBD2 (6 bases each). This CDR3 has 14 residues. Trimming cost V 6 bases and J 3 bases, with 14 bases left between them. Germline assignment: CDR1 SNHLY and CDR2 FYNNEI. The chain's CDR3 is CASRDRGGKETQYF. CDR3 in DNA: TGTGCCAGCAGAGACAGAGGGGGGAAAGAGACCCAGTACTTC.

This clonotype has a single count. This chain joins TRBV5-1 and TRBJ2-7; 9 bases are shared with TRBD2. The CDR3 has 14 residues. The germline V gene encodes CDR1 SGHRS and CDR2 YFSETQ. V lost 5 bases and J lost 2; bases outside the gene matches: 5. Here the CDR3 reads CASSPSGEAYEQYF. The CDR3 DNA reads TGCGCCAGCAGTCCTAGCGGGGAGGCCTACGAGCAGTACTTC.

This chain links TRBV27 with TRBJ2-7; D is ambiguous. Between the trimmed V and J ends, which lost 3 bases and 3 bases, there was a span of 9 bases. Germline lookup yields CDR1 MNHEY and CDR2 SMNVEV (reference sequence). The CDR3 covers 13 residues. CDR3 sequence (DNA): TGTGCCAGCAGTTTTAGACCCCTCTACGAGCAGTACTTC. Translating it yields CASSFRPLYEQYF.

The chain carries TRBV12-3 or TRBV12-4 and TRBJ2-2, with 7 bases fitting TRBD2. There are 15 residues in the CDR3. V dropped 2 bases and J dropped 4; count of bases not matched to a gene: 4. The CDR3 loop is CASSLSPGGTGELFF. The CDR3 nucleotides read TGTGCCAGCAGTTTATCCCCGGGAGGCACCGGGGAGCTGTTTTTT.